The text below deals with one T cell receptor beta chain. Authors' processing steps: Scientists estimated how many nucleated cells there were by amplifying reference gene primers. Produced via immunoSEQ multiplex PCR; TCRdb's table is partial and in-frame only. V, J and clone size are those of that table, while D and trimming were read from the DNA. The sample has approximately 170,000 clones, 65% to 90% seen once; the top ten hold roughly 9.1%. This specimen belongs to a study of blood T cell repertoires in COVID-19. Looking at the study overall: In each case, the material was cDNA or gDNA derived from T cells, B-cell-depleted T cells, or PBMCs.

The V gene lost 0 bases and the J gene lost 3 bases, with 5 bases spanning the gap. The CDR3 has 13 amino acids. Germline V gene data show CDR1 as KGHSH and CDR2 as LQKENI. The clonotype originates from a man aged 50-59 years with active or convalescent COVID-19. The sequencing sample was made of peripheral blood. The J gene is TRBJ1-1, the V gene TRBV18; unclear D gene. Written as DNA, the CDR3 is TGTGCCAGCTCACCACCCCCGGACACTGAAGCTTTCTTT. Amino acids: CASSPPPDTEAFF.